This TCR beta chain originates from a study of blood T cell repertoires in COVID-19. Study-wide background: Sites across the United States, Italy and Spain contributed samples from acute and convalescent COVID-19.

TCRdb's copy holds only in-frame clones and misses some; the assay was immunoSEQ multiplex PCR. The sample consists of approximately 190,000 clones, over 70% of them appearing once. Trimming cost V 2 bases and J 1 base; bases outside gene matches: 3. The CDR3 spans 16 residues. Germline CDR1 and CDR2: MNHEY and SVGAGI. Source material: peripheral blood. The genes are TRBV6-5 and TRBJ2-2; TRBD2 matches at 8 bases. The TCR comes from a man between 60 and 75 years old with acute or convalescent COVID-19. CDR3 nucleotides: TGTGCCAGCAGTTACCCCGGGGGGGGGAACACCGGGGAGCTGTTTTTT. Encoded protein: CASSYPGGGNTGELFF.